The following is a TCR beta chain sequence with its context. What antigen it recognizes has not been identified. Base-call qualities are not available, and no considerably larger clone is one nucleotide away. From the germline V gene, CDR1 is SQVTM and CDR2 is ANQGSEA. The junction carries 10 bases between V and J, which are trimmed by 6 bases and 2 bases respectively. The CDR3, cysteine through phenylalanine, is 12 amino acids long. Only the CDR3 DNA stays, 36 bases, in frame from base 1. The sample is drawn from a study of T cell responses to AZD1222 COVID-19 vaccine (dated by TCRdb to the early 2020s). In the study overall: Because spike-specific TCR depth and breadth did not differ between the two schedules, AZD1222 recipients who got a second dose at roughly 4 weeks were pooled with those who got a second dose at roughly 12 weeks. Trial participants were enrolled by age into 18-55, 56-69 and 70-plus year subgroups, with roughly 160, 29 and 62 TCR-sequenced participants respectively. TCR sequencing was performed for roughly 240 trial participants, of whom some 200 were given two doses of AZD1222 and around 25 were given two doses of MenACWY control vaccine.

The time point label here, explained by the study, means: baseline before first vaccination. Vaccinee samples came from UK trials COV001 and COV002, including a single-blind randomized controlled phase 2/3 trial of AZD1222 (ChAdOx1 nCoV-19) in healthy adults. Trial participant PBMC samples were collected at day 0 and day 28 after the second dose for TCRbeta chain sequencing. Summary of the overall study and its limitations: Conclusions about previously exposed vaccinees are limited because only 5 or 6 AZD1222 recipients were SARS-CoV-2 seropositive at baseline. The 56-69-year group was small, and its depth increase did not reach significance, likely because of low power. Participants were mostly white British and included more females than males, and it was suggested by the authors that clonal diversity may have been underestimated. The vaccine-associated CD4 TCRs covered the entire spike protein, and the dominant responses fell in regions 160-218 and 743-854. Because no day 14 peak-response samples were available, repertoires were characterized only after the peak T cell response. A significant rise in spike-specific TCR breadth and depth was observed after two AZD1222 doses relative to day 0 and relative to MenACWY recipients. Reportedly, almost half of the unique spike-specific TCRs recognized epitopes lying outside the regions that are mutated in the B.1.351 and B.1.1.7 variants.

The CDR3 regions of human TCRbeta chains were subjected to immunosequencing. Processing in the source paper ran as follows. TCRs in the repertoires were compared against a reference library of SARS-CoV-2-specific TCRs that had been generated with the MIRA antigen-specificity platform. Breadth was defined as the fraction of unique TCRs that were SARS-CoV-2-associated, and depth was defined as the fraction of total T cells that were SARS-CoV-2-associated. Each spike-specific TCR was assigned to its reactive spike region and to a CD4 or CD8 class using the MIRA data. Log10-transformed breadth and depth values were compared by one-way ANOVA with Sidak's multiple comparisons tests. TCRdb took over this immuneACCESS table, retaining in-frame rearrangements with V and J assigned. Such tables are incomplete; in checked studies, under half of the missing clones stem from an unresolved V gene, and the remainder is unexplained. For V, J and clone size, that table is used; D and trimming come from the DNA. Present in this sample are about 140,000 clones, about 90% of which were seen just once. Over 1.5% of the sample is in the top ten clones.

Sequences were derived from peripheral blood, sampled on day 0 of AZD1222 vaccination. Recombination joined TRBV29-1 with TRBJ2-5; TRBD2 might be the D gene, on 5 matching bases. This receptor was obtained from an adult in good health. CDR3 protein: CSVAPGQETQYF. The sequenced DNA is TGCAGCGTAGCTCCGGGACAAGAGACCCAGTACTTC.